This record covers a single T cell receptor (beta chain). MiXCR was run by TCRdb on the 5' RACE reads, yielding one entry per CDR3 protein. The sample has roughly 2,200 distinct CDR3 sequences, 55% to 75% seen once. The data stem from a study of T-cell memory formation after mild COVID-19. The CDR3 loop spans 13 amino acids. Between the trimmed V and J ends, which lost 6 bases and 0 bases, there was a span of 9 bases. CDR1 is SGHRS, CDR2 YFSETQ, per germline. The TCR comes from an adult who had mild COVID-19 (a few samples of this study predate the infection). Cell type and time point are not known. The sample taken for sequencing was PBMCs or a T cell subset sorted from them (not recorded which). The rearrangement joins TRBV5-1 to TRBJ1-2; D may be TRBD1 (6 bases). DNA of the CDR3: TGCGCCAGCACCGGACAGACTAACTATGGCTACACCTTC. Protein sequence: CASTGQTNYGYTF.